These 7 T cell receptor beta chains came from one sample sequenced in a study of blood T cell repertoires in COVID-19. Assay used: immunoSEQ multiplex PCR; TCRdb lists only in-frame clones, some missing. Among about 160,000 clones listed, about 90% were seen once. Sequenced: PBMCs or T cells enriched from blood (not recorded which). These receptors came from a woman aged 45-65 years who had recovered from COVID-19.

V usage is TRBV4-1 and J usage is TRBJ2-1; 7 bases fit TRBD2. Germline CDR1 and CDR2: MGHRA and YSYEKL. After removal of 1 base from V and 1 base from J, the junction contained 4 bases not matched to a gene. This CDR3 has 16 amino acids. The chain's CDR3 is CASSQGFGRSYNEQFF. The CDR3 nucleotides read TGCGCCAGCAGCCAAGGTTTCGGGAGGTCCTACAATGAGCAGTTCTTC.

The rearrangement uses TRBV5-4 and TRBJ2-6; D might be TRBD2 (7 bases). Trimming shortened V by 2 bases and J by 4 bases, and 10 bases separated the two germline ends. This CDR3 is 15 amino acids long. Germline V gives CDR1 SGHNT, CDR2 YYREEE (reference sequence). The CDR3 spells CASSFGGRGANVLTF. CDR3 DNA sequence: TGTGCCAGCAGCTTCGGGGGGCGAGGGGCCAACGTCCTGACTTTC.

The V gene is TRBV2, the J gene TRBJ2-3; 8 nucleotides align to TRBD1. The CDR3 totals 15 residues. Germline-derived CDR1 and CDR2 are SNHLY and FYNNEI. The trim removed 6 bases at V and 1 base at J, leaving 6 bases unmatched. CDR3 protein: CASRIPGQGTDTQYF. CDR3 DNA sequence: TGTGCCAGCAGGATACCGGGACAGGGCACAGATACGCAGTATTTT. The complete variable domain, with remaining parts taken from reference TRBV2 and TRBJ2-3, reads EPEVTQTPSHQVTQMGQEVILRCVPISNHLYFYWYRQILGQKVEFLVSFYNNEISEKSEIFDDQFSVERPDGSNFTLKIRSTKLEDSAMYFCASRIPGQGTDTQYFGPGTRLTVL.

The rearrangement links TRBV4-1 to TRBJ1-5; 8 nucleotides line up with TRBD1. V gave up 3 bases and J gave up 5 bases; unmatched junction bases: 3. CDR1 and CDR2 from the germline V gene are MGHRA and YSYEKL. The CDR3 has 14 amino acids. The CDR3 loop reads CASSQEQGDQPQHF. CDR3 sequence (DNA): TGCGCCAGCAGCCAGGAACAGGGGGATCAGCCCCAGCATTTT.

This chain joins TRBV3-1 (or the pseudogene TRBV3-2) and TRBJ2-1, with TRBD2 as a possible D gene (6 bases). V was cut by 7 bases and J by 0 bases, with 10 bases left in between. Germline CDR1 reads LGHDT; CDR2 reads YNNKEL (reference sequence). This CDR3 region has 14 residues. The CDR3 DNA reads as TGTGCCAGCAAGGGACTTAGCTCCTACAATGAGCAGTTCTTC. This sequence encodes CASKGLSSYNEQFF.

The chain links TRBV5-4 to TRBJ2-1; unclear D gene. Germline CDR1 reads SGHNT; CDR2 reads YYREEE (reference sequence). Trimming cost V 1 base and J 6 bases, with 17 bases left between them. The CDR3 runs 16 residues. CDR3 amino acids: CASSLRSVALPNEQFF. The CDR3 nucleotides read TGTGCCAGCAGCTTGAGATCGGTAGCTTTACCCAATGAGCAGTTCTTC.

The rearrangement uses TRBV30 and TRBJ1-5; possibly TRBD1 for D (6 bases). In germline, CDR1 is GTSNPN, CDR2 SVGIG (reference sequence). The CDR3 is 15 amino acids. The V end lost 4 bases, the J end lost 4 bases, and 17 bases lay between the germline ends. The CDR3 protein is CAWIPKGTGNQPQHF. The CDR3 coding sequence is TGTGCCTGGATACCAAAGGGTACAGGGAATCAGCCCCAGCATTTT.